This T cell receptor (beta chain) was sequenced in a study of beta chain features in type 1 diabetes (dated by TCRdb to the late 2010s). As for the study more broadly: No differences in mean age, gender distribution, total cell number or subset yield were found between patients and healthy donors. A total of around 100 million sorted cells were examined across all samples, and RNA yield correlated strongly with the number of cells per subset. The study compared the TCRB repertoires of sorted circulating CD4+ T cell subsets in recently diagnosed type 1 diabetes patients with those in matched healthy donors. Regulatory and stem cell-like memory subsets were obtained from only 8 patients and roughly 8 healthy donors, while naive and central memory subsets were obtained from all 28 donors.

All of the isolated RNA was reverse transcribed with the High Capacity cDNA Reverse Transcription Kit, so expressed TCRB transcripts were sequenced. Deep immunoSEQ sequencing was applied to naive, central memory and regulatory T cell samples, giving an average of about 3.57 million total reads per sample. Sorted cells were lysed in RLT buffer, and RNA was extracted using DNase-treated RNeasy Micro or Mini kits according to cell number. Each cell subset was processed on its own to prevent cross-contamination, while patient and healthy donor samples were processed together. Using the immunoSEQ multiplex PCR, TCRB sequences were amplified from cDNA into 87-bp fragments spanning the CDR3 region. Sequencing of the amplicons was performed on the Illumina HiSeq platform. The source study handled its data this way. PCR bias was computationally corrected using synthetic template baselines, reads within Hamming distance 2 were collapsed, and singletons that could not be merged were discarded. Reads were aligned against IMGT to assign V, D and J genes, CDR3 length and insertions or deletions at six rearrangement sites. Clonotype counts were normalized to sorted cell number within each subset before computing true diversity and Gini coefficients with the tcR R package. The overlap coefficient, calculated on TCRB nucleotide sequences, was used to quantify repertoire sharing. Out-of-frame TCRB sequences from naive cells were analyzed to stand in for the pre-selection repertoire. The clones in this table, taken by TCRdb from immuneACCESS, are in-frame only. Not every clone is retained; where verified, under half of the shortfall comes from an unresolved V gene, and the cause of the rest is unknown. That table furnishes V, J and clone size, whereas the DNA furnished D and trimming. The sample records hundreds of thousands of clones, 10% to 15% of which are singletons. Approximately 0.015% of the sample goes to the ten largest clones.

This clone was seen a few times. Its antigen specificity is not known. Base qualities are missing; no much larger clone stands one base away. From each donor, a single peripheral blood sample of about 100 mL on average was drawn into heparinised tubes. A BD FACSAria II was used to sort naive, central memory, regulatory and stem cell-like memory CD4+ T cells with a panel that included CD45RO, CCR7, CD25, CD127, CD95 and CD27. Purity was above 98% for every sorted population. PBMCs were isolated immediately by Lymphoprep density gradient centrifugation and stained directly without culture. Samples were stained and sorted in pairs, with one healthy donor and one patient per experiment, so that batch effects were minimized. General conclusions and limits of the study: Shorter templates might have been favored by PCR, but patient and control samples were amplified and corrected together, so both groups would have been affected equally by any skew. Only small numbers of individuals were included in the HLA sub-analyses, which left unresolved whether HLA type had any influence on TCRB rearrangement. Sequencing cDNA rather than genomic DNA could over-represent highly expressing activated cells, although activation and CD3 levels did not differ between groups. Type 1 diabetes patients showed a moderate but significant shortening of TCRB CDR3 length in all four CD4+ subsets. At VDJ recombination sites, patients with type 1 diabetes made fewer insertions and deleted more nucleotides, a pattern implying thymic rearrangement abnormalities. Naive, central memory and regulatory TCRB repertoires appeared to be more alike among patients than among healthy donors.

The CDR3, from cysteine to phenylalanine, totals 13 residues. The kept DNA is CDR3 alone, 39 bases in frame from the first base. As encoded in the germline V gene, CDR1 is SNHLY while CDR2 is FYNNEI. A distance of 8 bases separates the germline ends of V and J, which lose 5 bases and 1 base respectively. Here the chain combines TRBV2 and TRBJ1-1, with TRBD1 tentatively as D gene (5 bases match). The clonotype originates from a man in his late teens or twenties in good health. Input material: naive CD4+ T cells from blood. The sample's cell subset or site, from its label and the paper: true naive CD4+ T cells. The bases are TGTGCCAGCAGTAAACAGGAGAACACTGAAGCTTTCTTT. Its translation is CASSKQENTEAFF.